These 30 T cell receptor beta chains originate from one sample sequenced in a study of cytomegalovirus exposure and HLA in healthy donors. The method was immunoSEQ multiplex PCR; TCRdb's version includes in-frame clones alone and lacks a portion of them. The sample lists about 190,000 clones; around 84% were seen once. The material sequenced was PBMCs. The receptors originated from a man younger than 30 in good health and CMV-seropositive.

The genes are TRBV19 and TRBJ2-1, with 9 nucleotides matching TRBD2. CDR1 is LNHDA, CDR2 SQIVND, per germline (reference sequence). This CDR3 spans 14 amino acids. V gave up 10 bases and J gave up 6 bases; unmatched junction bases: 10. The CDR3 sequence is CAKDSGSSPNEQFF. As DNA, the CDR3 is TGTGCCAAGGATAGCGGGAGCAGCCCCAATGAGCAGTTCTTC.

The gene calls are TRBV2 and TRBJ2-1, with no clear D. Looked up from germline, CDR1 is SNHLY and CDR2 is FYNNEI. The length of the CDR3 is 12 residues. Trimming removed 6 bases at V and 3 bases at J, with 6 bases between. The DNA of the CDR3 is TGTGCCAGCAGCCCTGTCTACAATGAGCAGTTCTTC. Protein sequence: CASSPVYNEQFF. Filled out from reference TRBV2 and TRBJ2-1, the complete variable domain reads EPEVTQTPSHQVTQMGQEVILRCVPISNHLYFYWYRQILGQKVEFLVSFYNNEISEKSEIFDDQFSVERPDGSNFTLKIRSTKLEDSAMYFCASSPVYNEQFFGPGTRLTVL.

The V call is TRBV10-3, the J call TRBJ2-7; 9 nucleotides agree with TRBD2. Germline CDR1 reads ENHRY; CDR2 reads SYGVKD. This CDR3 is built from 14 residues. J lost 5 bases, V lost 6 bases, and 8 bases had no gene match. CDR3 in amino acids: CAIRPASGTNEQYF. CDR3 DNA: TGTGCCATCAGGCCTGCTAGCGGGACCAACGAGCAGTACTTC.

The V gene is TRBV19, the J gene TRBJ2-2, with D tentatively TRBD2 (6 bases). Trimming took off 5 bases at V and 4 bases at J, with 14 bases between the two ends. Germline V CDR1 and CDR2: LNHDA, SQIVND (reference sequence). This CDR3 has 15 residues. The CDR3 loop reads CASSQGLSSTGELFF. The CDR3 bases are TGTGCCAGTAGTCAAGGACTATCCAGCACCGGGGAGCTGTTTTTT. Variable domain in full (rest from reference TRBV19 and TRBJ2-2): DGGITQSPKYLFRKEGQNVTLSCEQNLNHDAMYWYRQDPGQGLRLIYYSQIVNDFQKGDIAEGYSVSREKKESFPLTVTSAQKNPTAFYLCASSQGLSSTGELFFGEGSRLTVL.

Regarding this clone: This sample also contains other DNA sequences that code for the same CDR3. The rearrangement links TRBV27 to TRBJ2-7; tentative D call: TRBD2 (5 bases). CDR3 length: 14 amino acids. CDR1 is MNHEY, CDR2 SMNVEV, per germline (reference sequence). Trimming pared 3 bases from V and 4 bases from J, leaving 13 bases between. The CDR3 nucleotides read TGTGCCAGCAGTTTGACCGGGAATCTTTACGAGCAGTACTTC. Protein sequence: CASSLTGNLYEQYF.

V and J are TRBV29-1 and TRBJ2-3; TRBD1 matches 9 bases. Germline lookup yields CDR1 SQVTM and CDR2 ANQGSEA. V lost 4 bases to trimming and J lost 4 bases; unmatched junction nucleotides: 12. The CDR3 has 16 amino acids. This CDR3 reads CSVVLGTGTGADTQYF. In DNA, the CDR3 is TGCAGCGTTGTGCTTGGGACAGGGACTGGCGCAGATACGCAGTATTTT.

The V and J genes are TRBV6-5 and TRBJ2-7; TRBD1 aligns across 8 bases. Trimming removed 7 bases from V and 7 bases from J; junction bases left unmatched: 6. CDR3 length: 12 residues. Germline assignment: CDR1 MNHEY and CDR2 SVGAGI. In nucleotides, the CDR3 is TGTGCCAGCAACCCAGGGGGCGGGGAGCAGTACTTC. Translated: CASNPGGGEQYF.

V gene TRBV2 combines with J gene TRBJ2-5; 7 nucleotides align to TRBD2. The length of the CDR3 is 13 residues. Per germline, CDR1 SNHLY and CDR2 FYNNEI. V dropped 11 bases and J dropped 4; count of bases not matched to a gene: 10. The CDR3 nucleotides are TGTGCCTCCAGGGCTAGCGGAAGAGAGACCCAGTACTTC. This gives the protein CASRASGRETQYF. Drawing the rest from reference TRBV2 and TRBJ2-5, the complete variable domain is EPEVTQTPSHQVTQMGQEVILRCVPISNHLYFYWYRQILGQKVEFLVSFYNNEISEKSEIFDDQFSVERPDGSNFTLKIRSTKLEDSAMYFCASRASGRETQYFGPGTRLLVL.

This chain joins TRBV28 and TRBJ2-7; TRBD2 matches at 8 bases. This CDR3 is 15 amino acids long. The germline CDR1 and CDR2 sequences are MDHEN and SYDVKM. The J segment lost 4 bases and the V segment lost 1 base, leaving 6 bases of the junction unmatched. DNA of the CDR3: TGTGCCAGCAGTTTATCAGCGGGAGCCGGTTACGAGCAGTACTTC. It codes for CASSLSAGAGYEQYF.

The chain carries TRBV6-5 and TRBJ2-7; 9 nucleotides line up with TRBD2. The germline CDR1 and CDR2 sequences are MNHEY and SVGAGI. The CDR3 sequence is 14 residues long. V trimming: 6 bases; J trimming: 2 bases; junction bases outside the gene matches: 5. The CDR3 is CASRGSGSPYEQYF. CDR3 nucleotide sequence: TGTGCCAGCAGGGGTAGCGGGAGTCCCTACGAGCAGTACTTC.

The J gene is TRBJ2-7, the V gene TRBV5-4; D is ambiguous. The V gene's germline CDR1 is SGHNT and CDR2 YYREEE (reference sequence). There are 12 residues in the CDR3. Trimming removed 1 base from V and 7 bases from J, with 9 bases in between. CDR3 loop: CASSLYGAEQYF. In DNA, the CDR3 is TGTGCCAGCAGCTTGTACGGAGCGGAGCAGTACTTC.

This chain links TRBV30 with TRBJ2-1, with a tentative D call TRBD2 (7 bases). Per the germline V gene, CDR1 is GTSNPN and CDR2 is SVGIG (reference sequence). Trimming pared 0 bases from V and 4 bases from J, leaving 16 bases between. CDR3 length: 16 amino acids. In DNA form, the CDR3 reads TGTGCCTGGAGTGTACGGGGGCGGGAGACTTACAATGAGCAGTTCTTC. Amino acids: CAWSVRGRETYNEQFF.

This clone was counted once. The V and J genes are TRBV7-2 and TRBJ1-2; D might be TRBD1 (6 bases). Per germline, CDR1 SGHTA and CDR2 FQGNSA. V was shortened by 0 bases and J by 4 bases, with 12 bases between the two germline ends. This CDR3 has 15 residues. The CDR3 region is CASSLALGRGYGYTF. CDR3 nucleotide sequence: TGTGCCAGCAGCTTAGCGCTGGGCAGGGGCTATGGCTACACCTTC.

The V gene is TRBV5-4, the J gene TRBJ2-6, with 8 bases fitting TRBD1. Germline CDR1 SGHNT, CDR2 YYREEE (reference sequence). The CDR3 has 17 residues. With 5 bases clipped from V and 0 bases from J, the junction kept 7 bases outside the gene matches. CDR3 region: CASSPTGGSSGANVLTF. CDR3 nucleotides: TGTGCCAGCAGTCCTACAGGGGGGAGCTCTGGGGCCAACGTCCTGACTTTC.

The chain employs TRBV6-1 and TRBJ1-2, with D possibly matching TRBD1 (5 bases). Germline CDR1 and CDR2: MNHNS and SASEGT. This CDR3 is 15 amino acids long. Trimming removed 1 base from V and 2 bases from J, with 11 bases in between. DNA of the CDR3: TGTGCCAGCAGTGAAGAAGCAGGGCCGAACTATGGCTACACCTTC. Translating it yields CASSEEAGPNYGYTF.

The CDR3 is CASSVRDRVSYEQYF. DNA for the CDR3: TGTGCCAGCAGCGTCCGGGACAGAGTCTCCTACGAGCAGTACTTC. The genes are TRBV6-5 and TRBJ2-7; 7 positions agree with TRBD1. The junction had 8 bases not matched to a gene; V was cut back by 6 bases and J by 0 bases. This CDR3 contains 15 residues. In germline, CDR1 is MNHEY, CDR2 SVGAGI.

The chain joins TRBV7-9 to TRBJ1-1; tentatively, D is TRBD1 (5 bases). Germline CDR1 SEHNR, CDR2 FQNEAQ (reference sequence). Trimming removed 9 bases from V and 1 base from J, with 9 bases in between. This CDR3 region has 12 residues. The CDR3 region has the DNA TGTGCCAGTAGGGGATCGAACACTGAAGCTTTCTTT. Amino acids: CASRGSNTEAFF. The full variable domain, with the rest looked up from reference TRBV7-9 and TRBJ1-1, is DTGVSQNPRHKITKRGQNVTFRCDPISEHNRLYWYRQTLGQGPEFLTYFQNEAQLEKSRLLSDRFSAERPKGSFSTLEIQRTEQGDSAMYLCASRGSNTEAFFGQGTRLTVV.

This chain links TRBV5-1 with TRBJ2-7; D might be TRBD1 (6 bases). The CDR3 consists of 16 residues. With 4 bases removed from V and 7 bases from J, the gap between germline ends came to 24 bases. From germline, CDR1 is SGHRS and CDR2 YFSETQ. The CDR3 region has the DNA TGCGCCAGCAGCCCCCGGGTGAGGGGGAATCGGGGTGAGCAGTACTTC. Translated, it gives CASSPRVRGNRGEQYF.

J is TRBJ2-3 and V is TRBV29-1, with 13 bases lining up with TRBD2. The CDR3 is 14 amino acids. The trim removed 6 bases at V and 3 bases at J, leaving 3 bases unmatched. From germline, CDR1 is SQVTM and CDR2 ANQGSEA. The CDR3: CSVGTSGTTDTQYF. The CDR3, as DNA: TGCAGCGTGGGGACTAGCGGGACGACAGATACGCAGTATTTT.

The rearrangement joins TRBV6-1 to TRBJ2-7; 11 positions agree with TRBD1. In germline, CDR1 is MNHNS, CDR2 SASEGT. The CDR3 is made up of 14 amino acids. With 2 bases clipped from V and 4 bases from J, the junction kept 1 base outside the gene matches. This CDR3 reads CASSEWDRGYEQYF. The CDR3 DNA sequence: TGTGCCAGCAGTGAATGGGACAGGGGGTACGAGCAGTACTTC.

This chain links TRBV7-9 with TRBJ1-1; 7 positions agree with TRBD1. The CDR3 loop spans 15 amino acids. Germline CDR1 and CDR2: SEHNR and FQNEAQ (reference sequence). The J segment lost 6 bases and the V segment lost 3 bases, leaving 10 bases of the junction unmatched. CDR3 nucleotide sequence: TGTGCCAGCAGCTTGAAAGAGACAGGGAGACCTGAAGCTTTCTTT. It specifies CASSLKETGRPEAFF.

The rearrangement joins TRBV25-1 to TRBJ2-7, with D possibly matching TRBD1 (6 bases). The CDR3 consists of 14 residues. V lost 0 bases and J 5 bases, leaving 11 bases between the germline ends. CDR1 and CDR2 from the germline V gene are MGHDK and SYGVNS. The chain's CDR3 is CASSEYSQGDEQYF. CDR3 nucleotide sequence: TGTGCCAGCAGTGAATATTCACAGGGTGACGAGCAGTACTTC.

This clone was recorded once. The CDR3 spells CASSEPQGNTIYF. The CDR3 DNA is TGTGCCAGCAGCGAACCGCAGGGGAACACCATATATTTT. The chain has TRBV7-6 and TRBJ1-3, with D possibly being TRBD1 (6 bases). Looked up from germline, CDR1 is SGHVS and CDR2 is FNYEAQ. The CDR3 has 13 residues. V lost 5 bases to trimming and J lost 7 bases, with 12 bases between them.

The genes are TRBV19 and TRBJ2-7; D possibly corresponds to TRBD2 (6 bases). Trimming took off 5 bases at V and 3 bases at J, with 8 bases between the two ends. The V gene's germline CDR1 is LNHDA and CDR2 SQIVND (reference sequence). CDR3 length equals 12 residues. As DNA, the CDR3 is TGTGCCAGTAGTCCCGGGAGCTACGAGCAGTACTTC. Its protein is CASSPGSYEQYF.

The rearrangement joins TRBV29-1 to TRBJ1-1, with 9 nucleotides matching TRBD1. There are 14 residues in the CDR3. Trimming removed 6 bases from V and 3 bases from J; junction bases left unmatched: 8. Germline assignment: CDR1 SQVTM and CDR2 ANQGSEA. This CDR3 reads CSVADRGLDTEAFF. Written as DNA, the CDR3 is TGCAGCGTAGCGGACAGGGGATTGGACACTGAAGCTTTCTTT.

V usage is TRBV9 and J usage is TRBJ2-3; 8 bases match TRBD2. CDR1 is SGDLS, CDR2 YYNGEE, per germline. The trim removed 4 bases at V and 0 bases at J, leaving 7 bases unmatched. The CDR3 has 16 amino acids. The CDR3, as DNA: TGTGCCAGCAGCTCTCCTACTAGCGGCAGCACAGATACGCAGTATTTT. It codes for CASSSPTSGSTDTQYF. The whole variable domain, remainder taken from reference TRBV9 and TRBJ2-3, is DSGVTQTPKHLITATGQRVTLRCSPRSGDLSVYWYQQSLDQGLQFLIQYYNGEERAKGNILERFSAQQFPDLHSELNLSSLELGDSALYFCASSSPTSGSTDTQYFGPGTRLTVL.

The chain is built from TRBV18 and TRBJ2-7; no reliable D call. The CDR3 runs 13 residues. Per the germline V gene, CDR1 is KGHSH and CDR2 is LQKENI. V was pared by 6 bases and J by 3 bases, with 12 bases between. The CDR3 protein is CASSRARYYEQYF. The DNA of the CDR3 is TGTGCCAGCTCCCGAGCCAGGTACTACGAGCAGTACTTC.

The chain joins TRBV5-5 to TRBJ2-6, with 10 nucleotides matching TRBD2. J lost 0 bases, V lost 2 bases, and 2 bases had no gene match. Germline V lookup: CDR1 SGHKS, CDR2 YYEKEE (reference sequence). The CDR3 totals 17 residues. The CDR3 region has the DNA TGTGCCAGCAGCTTAGCGGGGGGGAGCTCTGGGGCCAACGTCCTGACTTTC. Translation: CASSLAGGSSGANVLTF. The complete variable domain, with remaining parts taken from reference TRBV5-5 and TRBJ2-6, reads DAGVTQSPTHLIKTRGQQVTLRCSPISGHKSVSWYQQVLGQGPQFIFQYYEKEERGRGNFPDRFSARQFPNYSSELNVNALLLGDSALYLCASSLAGGSSGANVLTFGAGSRLTVL.

The rearrangement joins TRBV7-9 to TRBJ2-7; 9 nucleotides match TRBD2. CDR3 length: 15 residues. The V and J ends lost 5 bases and 7 bases, in that order; junction bases with no gene match: 12. Germline CDR1 SEHNR, CDR2 FQNEAQ (reference sequence). CDR3 bases: TGTGCCAGCAGCCCACAAACTAGCGGGCCGCGGGAGCAGTACTTC. The encoded protein is CASSPQTSGPREQYF.

The chain uses TRBV28 and TRBJ2-7, with TRBD2 matching 12 bases. From germline, CDR1 is MDHEN and CDR2 SYDVKM. V trimming: 5 bases; J trimming: 4 bases; junction bases outside the gene matches: 12. The CDR3 spans 17 residues. DNA for the CDR3: TGTGCCAGCAGTCCGACTAGCGGGAGAGACCTTCCTTACGAGCAGTACTTC. Residues: CASSPTSGRDLPYEQYF.